The TCR beta chain under discussion was sequenced for a study of CD8 T cells in ankylosing spondylitis. General study results and limits: A TCR beta motif made of fewer than ten highly homologous variants seemed typical of ankylosing spondylitis blood.

The CDR3 spans 12 residues. V lost 3 bases, J lost 8 bases, and 11 bases lay in between. CDR1 and CDR2 (germline): SQVTM, ANQGSEA. TCRdb fed the 5' RACE reads into MiXCR, producing one record per CDR3 protein. The sample records about 800,000 distinct CDR3 sequences, over 9.5% being singletons. Concerning this clonotype itself: Its antigen is not known.

The origin of this receptor is a male donor with ankylosing spondylitis. The J gene is TRBJ2-1, the V gene TRBV29-1; D is tentatively TRBD1 or TRBD2 (5 bases each). Source material: blood, either unsorted or a sorted T cell fraction (not recorded which). CDR3 in amino acids: CSVEQGSDEQFF. Written as DNA, the CDR3 is TGCAGCGTTGAGCAGGGTAGCGATGAGCAGTTCTTC.